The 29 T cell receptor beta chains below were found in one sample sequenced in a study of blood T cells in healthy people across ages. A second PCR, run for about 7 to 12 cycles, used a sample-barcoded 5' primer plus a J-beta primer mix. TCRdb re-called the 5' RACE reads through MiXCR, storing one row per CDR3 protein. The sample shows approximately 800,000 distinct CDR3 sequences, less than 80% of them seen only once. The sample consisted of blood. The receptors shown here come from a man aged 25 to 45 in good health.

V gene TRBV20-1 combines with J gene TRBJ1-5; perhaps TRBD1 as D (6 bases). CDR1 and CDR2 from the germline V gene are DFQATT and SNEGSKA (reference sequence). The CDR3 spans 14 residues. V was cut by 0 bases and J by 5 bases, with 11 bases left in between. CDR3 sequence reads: CSARDTQGDQPQHF. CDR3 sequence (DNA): TGCAGTGCTAGAGATACACAGGGCGATCAGCCCCAGCATTTT.

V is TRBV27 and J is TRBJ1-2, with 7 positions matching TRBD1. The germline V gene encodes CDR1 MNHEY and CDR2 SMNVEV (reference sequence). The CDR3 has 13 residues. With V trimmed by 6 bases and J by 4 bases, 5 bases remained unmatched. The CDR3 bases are TGTGCCAGCAGGATTAACAGGGGCTATGGCTACACCTTC. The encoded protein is CASRINRGYGYTF.

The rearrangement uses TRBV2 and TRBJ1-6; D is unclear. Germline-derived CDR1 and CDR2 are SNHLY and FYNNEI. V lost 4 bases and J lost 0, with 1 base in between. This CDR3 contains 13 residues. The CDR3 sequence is CASSVSYNSPLHF. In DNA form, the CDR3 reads TGTGCCAGCAGTGTCTCCTATAATTCACCCCTCCACTTT.

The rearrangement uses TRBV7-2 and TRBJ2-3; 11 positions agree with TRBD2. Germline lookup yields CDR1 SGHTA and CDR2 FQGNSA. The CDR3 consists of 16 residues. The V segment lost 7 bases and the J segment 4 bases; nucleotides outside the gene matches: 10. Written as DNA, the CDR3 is TGTGCCAGCACCCCGTTAGCGGGGGGGCACTCAGATACGCAGTATTTT. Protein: CASTPLAGGHSDTQYF.

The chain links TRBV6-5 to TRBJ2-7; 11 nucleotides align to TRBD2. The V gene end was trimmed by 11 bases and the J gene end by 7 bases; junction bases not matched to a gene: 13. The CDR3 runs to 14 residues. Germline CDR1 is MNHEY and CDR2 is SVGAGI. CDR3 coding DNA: TGTGCCGTCCCTAGCGGGGGGAGTATGGATGAGCAGTACTTC. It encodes CAVPSGGSMDEQYF.

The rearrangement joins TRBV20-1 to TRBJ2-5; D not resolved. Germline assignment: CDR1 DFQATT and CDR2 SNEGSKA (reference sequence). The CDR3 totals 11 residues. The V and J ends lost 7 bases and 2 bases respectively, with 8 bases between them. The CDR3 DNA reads TGCAGTGTCTTTCAACAAGAGACCCAGTACTTC. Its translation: CSVFQQETQYF.

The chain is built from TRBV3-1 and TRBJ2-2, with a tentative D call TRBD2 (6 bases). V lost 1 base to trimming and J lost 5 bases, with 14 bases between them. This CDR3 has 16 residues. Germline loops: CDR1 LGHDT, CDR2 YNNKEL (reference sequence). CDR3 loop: CASSQGSGGGTGELFF. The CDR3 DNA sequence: TGTGCCAGCAGCCAAGGTAGCGGCGGAGGAACCGGGGAGCTGTTTTTT.

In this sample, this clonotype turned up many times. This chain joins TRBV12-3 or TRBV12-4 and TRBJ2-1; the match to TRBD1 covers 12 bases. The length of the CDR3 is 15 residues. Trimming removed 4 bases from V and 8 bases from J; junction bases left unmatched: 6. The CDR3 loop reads CASSSGTGGFDEQFF. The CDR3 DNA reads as TGTGCCAGCAGTTCCGGGACAGGGGGCTTCGATGAGCAGTTCTTC.

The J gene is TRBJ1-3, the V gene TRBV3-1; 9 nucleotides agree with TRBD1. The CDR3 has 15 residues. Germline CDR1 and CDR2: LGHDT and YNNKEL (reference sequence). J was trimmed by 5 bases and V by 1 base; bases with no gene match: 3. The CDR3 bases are TGTGCCAGCAGCCAAGCGGGGACAGGGAGAAACACCATATATTTT. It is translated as CASSQAGTGRNTIYF.

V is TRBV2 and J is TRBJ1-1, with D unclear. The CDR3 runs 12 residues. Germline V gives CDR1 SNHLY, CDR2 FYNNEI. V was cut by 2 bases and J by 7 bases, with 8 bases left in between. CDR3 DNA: TGTGCCAGCAGTGAACGGGTCTTTGAAGCTTTCTTT. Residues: CASSERVFEAFF.

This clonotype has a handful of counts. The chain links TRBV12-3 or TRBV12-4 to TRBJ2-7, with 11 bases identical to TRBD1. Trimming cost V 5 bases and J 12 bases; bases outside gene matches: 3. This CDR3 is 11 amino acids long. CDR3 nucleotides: TGTGCCAGCAGTACTGGGACAGGGGGGTACTTC. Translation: CASSTGTGGYF.

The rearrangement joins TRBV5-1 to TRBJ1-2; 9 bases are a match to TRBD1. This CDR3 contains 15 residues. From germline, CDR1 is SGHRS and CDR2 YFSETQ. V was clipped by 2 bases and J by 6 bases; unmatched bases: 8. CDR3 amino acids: CASSLGQGRTHGYTF. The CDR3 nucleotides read TGCGCCAGCAGCTTAGGACAGGGGAGAACACATGGCTACACCTTC.

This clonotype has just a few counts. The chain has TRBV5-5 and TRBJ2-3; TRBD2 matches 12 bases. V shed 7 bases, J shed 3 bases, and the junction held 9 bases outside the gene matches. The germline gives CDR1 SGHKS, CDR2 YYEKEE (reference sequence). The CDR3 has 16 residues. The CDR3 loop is CASVELAGGYTDTQYF. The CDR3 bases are TGTGCCAGCGTAGAACTAGCGGGGGGTTATACAGATACGCAGTATTTT.

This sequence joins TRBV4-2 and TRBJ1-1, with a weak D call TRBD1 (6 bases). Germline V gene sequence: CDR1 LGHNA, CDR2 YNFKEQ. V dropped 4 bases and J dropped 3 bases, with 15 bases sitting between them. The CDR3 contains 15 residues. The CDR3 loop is CASSPSTGLDTEAFF. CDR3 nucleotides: TGTGCCAGCAGCCCGTCAACAGGGCTGGACACTGAAGCTTTCTTT.

The CDR3 loop reads CSVAAGDGNIQYF. CDR3 in DNA: TGCAGCGTTGCGGCAGGGGATGGAAACATTCAGTACTTC. This rearrangement joins TRBV29-1 to TRBJ2-4; possibly TRBD1 for D (6 bases). Trimming removed 4 bases from V and 6 bases from J, with 13 bases in between. Germline CDR1 reads SQVTM; CDR2 reads ANQGSEA. The CDR3 has 13 amino acids.

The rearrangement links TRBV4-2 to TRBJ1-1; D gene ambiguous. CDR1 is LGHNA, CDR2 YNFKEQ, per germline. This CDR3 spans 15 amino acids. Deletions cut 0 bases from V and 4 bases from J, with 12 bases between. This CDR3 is CASSQESGLTTEAFF. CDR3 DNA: TGTGCCAGCAGCCAAGAATCGGGTCTAACCACTGAAGCTTTCTTT.

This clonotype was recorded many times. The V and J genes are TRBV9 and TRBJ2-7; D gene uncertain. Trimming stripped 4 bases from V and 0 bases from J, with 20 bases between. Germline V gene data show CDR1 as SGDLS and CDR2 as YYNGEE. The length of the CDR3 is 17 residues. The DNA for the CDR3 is TGTGCCAGCAGCTCCCCGGTGGGCCAGGCTAGCTCCTACGAGCAGTACTTC. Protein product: CASSSPVGQASSYEQYF.

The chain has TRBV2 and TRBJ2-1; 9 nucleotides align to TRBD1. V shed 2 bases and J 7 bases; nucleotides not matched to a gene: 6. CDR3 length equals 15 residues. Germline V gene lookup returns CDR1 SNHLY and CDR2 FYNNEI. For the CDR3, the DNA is TGTGCCAGCAGTGAAACAGGGGGCGGACATAATGAGCAGTTCTTC. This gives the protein CASSETGGGHNEQFF.

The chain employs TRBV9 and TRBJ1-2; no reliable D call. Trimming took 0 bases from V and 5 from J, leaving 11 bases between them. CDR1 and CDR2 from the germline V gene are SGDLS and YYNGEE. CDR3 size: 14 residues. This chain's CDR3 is CASSVGRGGYGYTF. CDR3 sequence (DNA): TGTGCCAGCAGCGTAGGACGAGGAGGGTATGGCTACACCTTC. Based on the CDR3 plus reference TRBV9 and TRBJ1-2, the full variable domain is DSGVTQTPKHLITATGQRVTLRCSPRSGDLSVYWYQQSLDQGLQFLIQYYNGEERAKGNILERFSAQQFPDLHSELNLSSLELGDSALYFCASSVGRGGYGYTFGSGTRLTVV.

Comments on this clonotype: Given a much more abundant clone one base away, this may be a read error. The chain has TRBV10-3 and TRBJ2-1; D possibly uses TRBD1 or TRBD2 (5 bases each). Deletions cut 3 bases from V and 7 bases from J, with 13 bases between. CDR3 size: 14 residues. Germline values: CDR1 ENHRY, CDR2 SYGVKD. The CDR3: CAISDNGAANEQFF. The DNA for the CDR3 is TGTGCCATCAGTGACAACGGGGCCGCAAATGAGCAGTTCTTC.

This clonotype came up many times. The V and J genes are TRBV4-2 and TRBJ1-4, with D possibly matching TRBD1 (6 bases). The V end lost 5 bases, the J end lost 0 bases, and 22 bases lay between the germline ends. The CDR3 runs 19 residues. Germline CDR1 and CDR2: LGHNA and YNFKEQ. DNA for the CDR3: TGTGCCAGCAGCAAGAGTACGGGGACACAGACCTCAACTAATGAAAAACTGTTTTTT. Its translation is CASSKSTGTQTSTNEKLFF.

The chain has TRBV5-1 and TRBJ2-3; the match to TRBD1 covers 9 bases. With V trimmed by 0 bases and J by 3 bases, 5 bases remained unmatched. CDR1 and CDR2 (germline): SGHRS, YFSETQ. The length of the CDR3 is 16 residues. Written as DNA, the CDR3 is TGCGCCAGCAGCTTGGAGGACAGGGGAGGAACAGATACGCAGTATTTT. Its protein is CASSLEDRGGTDTQYF.

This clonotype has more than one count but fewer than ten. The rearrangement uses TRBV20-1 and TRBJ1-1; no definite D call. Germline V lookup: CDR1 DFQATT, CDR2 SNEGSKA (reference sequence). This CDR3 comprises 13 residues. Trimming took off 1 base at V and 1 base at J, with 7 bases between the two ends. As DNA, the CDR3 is TGCAGTGCTAGAGGCAGCCCGAACACTGAAGCTTTCTTT. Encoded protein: CSARGSPNTEAFF.

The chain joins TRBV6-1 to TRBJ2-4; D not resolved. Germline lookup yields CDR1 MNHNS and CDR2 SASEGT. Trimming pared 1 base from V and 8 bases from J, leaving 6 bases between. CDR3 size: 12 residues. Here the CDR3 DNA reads TGTGCCAGCAGTGAAGTGGAACACATTCAGTACTTC. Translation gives CASSEVEHIQYF.

The CDR3 region has the DNA TGCAGCGTTGAGAGTTACACCAATAGGGGTTATAGCAATCAGCCCCAGCATTTT. Translated: CSVESYTNRGYSNQPQHF. The rearrangement links TRBV29-1 to TRBJ1-5, with TRBD1 as a possible D gene (5 bases). The CDR3 totals 18 residues. V was cut by 3 bases and J by 0 bases, with 21 bases left in between. Per germline, CDR1 SQVTM and CDR2 ANQGSEA.

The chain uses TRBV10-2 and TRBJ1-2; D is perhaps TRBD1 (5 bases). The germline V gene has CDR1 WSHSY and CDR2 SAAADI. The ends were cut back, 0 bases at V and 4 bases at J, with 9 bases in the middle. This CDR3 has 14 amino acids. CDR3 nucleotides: TGCGCCAGCAGTGAGTCAAGGGGTACCTATGGCTACACCTTC. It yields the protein CASSESRGTYGYTF.

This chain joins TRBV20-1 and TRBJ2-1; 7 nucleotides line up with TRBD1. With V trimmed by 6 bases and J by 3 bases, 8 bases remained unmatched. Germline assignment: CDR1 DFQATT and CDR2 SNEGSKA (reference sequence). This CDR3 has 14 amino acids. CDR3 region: CSASSGQLYNEQFF. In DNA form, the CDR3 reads TGCAGTGCGTCGTCGGGACAGCTCTACAATGAGCAGTTCTTC.

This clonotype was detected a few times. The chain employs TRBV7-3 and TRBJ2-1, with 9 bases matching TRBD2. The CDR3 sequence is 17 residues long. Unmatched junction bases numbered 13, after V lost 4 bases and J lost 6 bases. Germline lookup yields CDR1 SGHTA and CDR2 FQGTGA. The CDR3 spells CASSSPLGLAGSNEQFF. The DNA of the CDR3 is TGTGCCAGCAGCTCCCCTTTGGGCCTAGCGGGGAGCAATGAGCAGTTCTTC.

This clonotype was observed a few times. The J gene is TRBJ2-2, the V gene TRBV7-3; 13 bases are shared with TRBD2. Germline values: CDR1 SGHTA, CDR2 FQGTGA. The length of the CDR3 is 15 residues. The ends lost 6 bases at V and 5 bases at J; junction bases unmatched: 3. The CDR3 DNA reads TGTGCCAGCAGTGAGGGACTAGCGGGAACCGGGGAGCTGTTTTTT. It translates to CASSEGLAGTGELFF. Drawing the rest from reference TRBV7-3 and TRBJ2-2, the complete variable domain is GAGVSQTPSNKVTEKGKYVELRCDPISGHTALYWYRQSLGQGPEFLIYFQGTGAADDSGLPNDRFFAVRPEGSVSTLKIQRTERGDSAVYLCASSEGLAGTGELFFGEGSRLTVL.